This TCR beta chain was retrieved from a study of T cells in Graves' hyperthyroidism and ophthalmopathy (dated by TCRdb to the late 2010s). About the study as a whole: Peripheral blood was sampled at the time of initial diagnosis, prior to any treatment. The study also compared thyroid tissue and blood T-cell repertoires from 6 or 7 Graves' hyperthyroidism patients. The 85 to 100 discovery patients were divided at random into training and test sets in a 7:3 ratio. Prospective prediction of ophthalmopathy was tested in an independent validation cohort of some 19 hyperthyroidism patients and around 16 patients who later progressed to ophthalmopathy. The paper describes TCR Vbeta CDR3 sequencing of some 130 peripheral blood samples, made up of roughly 40 ophthalmopathy patients, roughly 72 hyperthyroidism patients and some 17 progressor patients. Following sampling, methimazole starting at 30 mg daily was given to hyperthyroidism patients, and high-dose intravenous methylprednisolone was given to ophthalmopathy patients. TCR V-J signatures able to tell the groups apart were searched for in a discovery cohort of around 95 patients, of whom fewer than 45 had Graves' ophthalmopathy and roughly 57 had stable Graves' hyperthyroidism.

This clonotype was recorded many times. The antigen it recognizes is unknown. Qualities for individual bases were not recorded, and no much larger clone is one base off. Here is what the overall study found, with its caveats: Blood samples also contained most of the expanded thyroid clonotypes (frequency above 0.001), which suggests that blood repertoires may reflect thyroid immune responses. In cross-validation, a model built on a 13 V-J signature told ophthalmopathy apart from stable hyperthyroidism with 85% to 90% sensitivity and around 81% specificity, and in testing the same model reached 80%/75%. Sample size was not statistically predetermined, and investigators were not blinded to group allocation. In validation, the model predicted progression to ophthalmopathy a median of 6.5 months before onset, with over 55% sensitivity and 72.22% specificity.

Stable Graves' hyperthyroidism was defined as the absence of progression to ophthalmopathy over 18 months of follow-up. Hyperthyroidism patients were newly diagnosed, with disease duration under 2 months, and aged 18 to 65 years. Any patient with an uncontrolled infection, another autoimmune disease, pregnancy or lactation was excluded. Diagnoses were established on the basis of clinical symptoms, serum thyroxine and TRAb, thyroid ultrasound, and orbital computed tomography. Ficoll-Paque density gradient centrifugation was used to isolate PBMCs from 9.5 to 10 ml of fresh peripheral blood. Total RNA was extracted with Trizol reagent, and quality was checked on an Agilent 2100 Bioanalyzer. The CDR3, cysteine through phenylalanine, is 14 amino acids long. The kept DNA is CDR3 alone, 42 bases in frame from the first base. Trimmed from V: 8 bases; trimmed from J: 5 bases; junction bases lacking a gene match: 8. For CDR1 and CDR2, the germline V gene (reference sequence) lists MNHEY and SMNVEV.

The TCR beta CDR3 regions were amplified from the RNA transcripts. A first-round RT-PCR of the TCR CDR3 used the HTBI primer set with the Qiagen OneStep RT-PCR kit. Libraries were constructed in a second round of multiplex PCR, after which size selection and purification were performed. Paired-end sequencing of the libraries was performed with 100 bp reads on an Illumina HiSeq2000. Per the authors' processing: Raw data were processed with SOAPnuke, discarding reads with adapters, uncalled bases, mean Phred below 15, or no exact constant-primer or identifier match. COPE v1.2.5 was used to merge the high-quality paired reads, and each unique nucleotide sequence was defined as a clonotype. MiTCR v1.1 was used to align the clonotypes against IMGT TRBV, TRBD and TRBJ reference segments. Only V-J combinations with frequency above 0.0001, covering about 99% of repertoires, were analysed. A TCS score was defined as the ratio of F50 (clonal expansion) to E x V (chaos), with BLOSUM62-based TCRdist applied between CDR3 peptides within each V-J. Welch's t-statistics and random forest reduced 500 to 650 V-J features to roughly 13, which were used in a naive Bayes classifier (R e1071). The public reads were reprocessed in TCRdb via fastp at Q25 and MiXCR, keeping in-frame beta chains. Under each unique CDR3 protein, matching rows form one entry showing the most common genes and DNA. These V and J calls derive from TCRdb rather than the authors' analysis. The sample includes around 690,000 distinct CDR3 sequences, with 17% observed a single time. 15% to 18% of the sample belongs to the ten largest clones.

The rearranged segments are TRBV27 and TRBJ2-2; the junction holds 7 bases that match TRBD2. Sequencing was done on a sample of blood. The sequence was collected from a man aged 50 or older with Graves' hyperthyroidism. The DNA sequence follows: TGTGCCAGCGGGCCGGGAGGCTGGACCGGGGAGCTGTTTTTT. Translated, this is CASGPGGWTGELFF.